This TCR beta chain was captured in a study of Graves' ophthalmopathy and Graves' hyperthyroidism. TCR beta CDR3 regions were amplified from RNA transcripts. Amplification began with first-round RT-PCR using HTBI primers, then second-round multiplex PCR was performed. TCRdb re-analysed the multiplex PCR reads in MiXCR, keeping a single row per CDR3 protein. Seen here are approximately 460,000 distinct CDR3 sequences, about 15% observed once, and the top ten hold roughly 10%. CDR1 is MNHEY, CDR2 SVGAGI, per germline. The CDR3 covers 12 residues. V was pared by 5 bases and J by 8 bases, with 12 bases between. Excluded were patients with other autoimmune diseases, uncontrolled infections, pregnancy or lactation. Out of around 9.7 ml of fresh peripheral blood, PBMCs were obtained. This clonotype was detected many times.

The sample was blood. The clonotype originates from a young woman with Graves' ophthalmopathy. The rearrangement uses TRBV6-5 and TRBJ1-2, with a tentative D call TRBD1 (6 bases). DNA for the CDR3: TGTGCCAGCAGTAATACAGGGTTCGGCTACACCTTC. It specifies CASSNTGFGYTF.